These 20 T cell receptor beta chains came from one sample sequenced in a study of B cell selection in AIRE deficiency. TCRdb keeps only in-frame clones here, not all; method: immunoSEQ multiplex PCR. Of 28,000 or so clones listed, 92% were seen once; the top ten hold around 1.1%. Regulatory T cells were sorted as CD4+CD25hiCD127low/negative cells. The sequencing input was CD4+CD25+ Tregs sorted from PBMCs. The receptors were sampled from a human donor in good health.

This clone was seen a handful of times. Written as DNA, the CDR3 is TGTGCCATCAGAGTAGGTCTCCAAGAGACCCAGTACTTC. It encodes CAIRVGLQETQYF. This chain links TRBV10-3 with TRBJ2-5; no definite D call. Looked up from germline, CDR1 is ENHRY and CDR2 is SYGVKD. Between the trimmed V and J ends, which lost 6 bases and 1 base, there was a span of 9 bases. The CDR3 runs to 13 residues.

The J gene is TRBJ2-6, the V gene TRBV9; 9 bases match TRBD1. Per germline, CDR1 SGDLS and CDR2 YYNGEE. V lost 0 bases and J lost 0; bases outside the gene matches: 4. The CDR3 has 18 residues. The CDR3 spells CASSVGDRATSGANVLTF. The CDR3 DNA sequence: TGTGCCAGCAGCGTAGGGGACAGGGCCACCTCTGGGGCCAACGTCCTGACTTTC.

The rearrangement joins TRBV6-5 to TRBJ1-1; TRBD1 might be the D (5 bases). The CDR3 contains 13 residues. CDR1 and CDR2 from the germline V gene are MNHEY and SVGAGI. The V end lost 10 bases, the J end lost 4 bases, and 16 bases lay between the germline ends. The CDR3 sequence is CATRRGSGTEAFF. The CDR3 DNA follows: TGTGCCACCAGGAGGGGCTCGGGCACTGAAGCTTTCTTT.

This clone showed up just a few times. The genes are TRBV18 and TRBJ1-5, with a weak D call TRBD1 (6 bases). V lost 6 bases to trimming and J lost 3 bases, with 15 bases between them. Germline assignment: CDR1 KGHSH and CDR2 LQKENI. This CDR3 is built from 15 residues. This chain's CDR3 is CASSLKGGNNQPQHF. The CDR3 DNA follows: TGTGCCAGCTCTCTTAAGGGGGGGAACAATCAGCCCCAGCATTTT.

The rearrangement uses TRBV6-5 and TRBJ1-6, with TRBD1 matching 8 bases. The CDR3 has 12 residues. The V and J ends lost 5 bases and 14 bases, in that order; junction bases with no gene match: 5. From germline, CDR1 is MNHEY and CDR2 SVGAGI. The DNA for the CDR3 is TGTGCCAGCAGTGAGGGACAGGCGGCCCTCCACTTT. Protein: CASSEGQAALHF.

CDR3 in DNA: TGTGCCAGCAGCCGAAAAGTGGGGGACACCGGGGAGCTGTTTTTT. Translating it yields CASSRKVGDTGELFF. V usage is TRBV5-4 and J usage is TRBJ2-2, with D possibly called TRBD1 or TRBD2 (5 bases each). CDR3 length: 15 amino acids. V lost 4 bases and J lost 3, with 13 bases in between. In germline, CDR1 is SGHNT, CDR2 YYREEE (reference sequence).

J is TRBJ1-2 and V is TRBV14; D might be TRBD1 (5 bases). The V end lost 2 bases, the J end lost 8 bases, and 12 bases lay between the germline ends. Germline-derived CDR1 and CDR2 are SGHDN and FVKESK. The CDR3 length is 13 residues. DNA for the CDR3: TGTGCCAGCAGCCAAACCAGGGTAGGCGGCTACACCTTC. Amino acids: CASSQTRVGGYTF.

V gene TRBV2 combines with J gene TRBJ2-3; a possible D gene is TRBD1 (5 bases). Trimming stripped 6 bases from V and 2 bases from J, with 15 bases between. Germline V gene sequence: CDR1 SNHLY, CDR2 FYNNEI. There are 15 residues in the CDR3. CDR3 sequence (DNA): TGTGCCAGCAGCAAAGGGGTGCTGAACACAGATACGCAGTATTTT. This translates into CASSKGVLNTDTQYF.

The chain is built from TRBV9 and TRBJ2-1; D unclear. The CDR3 extends over 11 amino acids. Germline V gene data show CDR1 as SGDLS and CDR2 as YYNGEE. Trimming removed 2 bases at V and 5 bases at J, with 2 bases between. The CDR3 DNA reads as TGTGCCAGCAGCGTCCACAATGAGCAGTTCTTC. This encodes CASSVHNEQFF.

The chain combines TRBV11-3 with TRBJ2-1; 8 bases align to TRBD2. This CDR3 comprises 16 residues. Germline V gives CDR1 SGHNT, CDR2 YENEEA. Trimming at V came to 4 bases and at J to 0 bases, leaving 5 bases not matched to a gene. CDR3 protein: CASSSGGGLSYNEQFF. The CDR3 DNA reads as TGTGCCAGCAGCTCGGGCGGGGGGCTCTCCTACAATGAGCAGTTCTTC. Full variable domain (remainder filled in from reference TRBV11-3 and TRBJ2-1): EAGVVQSPRYKIIEKKQPVAFWCNPISGHNTLYWYLQNLGQGPELLIRYENEEAVDDSQLPKDRFSAERLKGVDSTLKIQPAELGDSAVYLCASSSGGGLSYNEQFFGPGTRLTVL.

This chain uses TRBV9 with TRBJ2-3; 10 bases are shared with TRBD2. V dropped 3 bases and J dropped 4; count of bases not matched to a gene: 2. CDR1 and CDR2 (germline): SGDLS, YYNGEE. The CDR3 has 14 residues. CDR3 sequence (DNA): TGTGCCAGCAGCGCGCTAGCGGGGGCAGATACGCAGTATTTT. Its protein product is CASSALAGADTQYF.

The chain employs TRBV10-3 and TRBJ1-2, with a possible D match to TRBD1 (6 bases). Per the germline V gene, CDR1 is ENHRY and CDR2 is SYGVKD. V lost 4 bases to trimming and J lost 3 bases, with 15 bases between them. The CDR3 is 15 residues long. CDR3: CAISGRTALDYGYTF. DNA of the CDR3: TGTGCCATCAGTGGCAGGACAGCTCTTGACTATGGCTACACCTTC.

J is TRBJ1-1 and V is TRBV18; D ambiguous. The germline gives CDR1 KGHSH, CDR2 LQKENI. Trimming pared 2 bases from V and 1 base from J, leaving 5 bases between. The CDR3 sequence is 13 residues long. The CDR3 is CASSPYPNTEAFF. CDR3 bases: TGTGCCAGCTCACCATATCCGAACACTGAAGCTTTCTTT.

The CDR3 loop reads CASSSLVGSSGEAFF. CDR3 nucleotides: TGTGCCAGCAGCTCACTGGTGGGGAGTTCCGGTGAAGCTTTCTTT. The V call is TRBV9, the J call TRBJ1-1, with D unclear. CDR3 size: 15 residues. V lost 4 bases to trimming and J lost 7 bases, with 20 bases between them. From germline, CDR1 is SGDLS and CDR2 YYNGEE.

The rearrangement uses TRBV4-3 and TRBJ1-2; D remains ambiguous. Germline values: CDR1 LGHNA, CDR2 YSLEER. The CDR3 consists of 15 residues. V lost 3 bases and J lost 8, with 19 bases in between. The CDR3 spells CASSQLGAPSPGYTF. As DNA, the CDR3 is TGCGCCAGCAGCCAGCTAGGCGCCCCCAGTCCGGGCTACACCTTC.

The chain uses TRBV29-1 and TRBJ2-5, with 8 positions matching TRBD2. The CDR3 sequence is 14 residues long. The germline CDR1 and CDR2 sequences are SQVTM and ANQGSEA. After removal of 0 bases from V and 2 bases from J, the junction contained 2 bases not matched to a gene. CDR3 DNA sequence: TGCAGCGTTGAAGAGCGGGGGGCACAAGAGACCCAGTACTTC. It specifies CSVEERGAQETQYF.

The rearrangement links TRBV11-3 to TRBJ2-1, with D possibly TRBD2 on 6 matching bases. Germline V gene sequence: CDR1 SGHNT, CDR2 YENEEA. The CDR3 length is 15 residues. Deletions cut 3 bases from V and 2 bases from J, with 11 bases between. The CDR3, as DNA: TGTGCCAGCAGCTTTAGGGACTCACCCTACAATGAGCAGTTCTTC. Amino acid sequence: CASSFRDSPYNEQFF.

The chain carries TRBV20-1 and TRBJ2-1; D is undetermined. This CDR3 region has 9 residues. CDR1 is DFQATT and CDR2 is SNEGSKA in the germline V gene (reference sequence). Trimming took off 7 bases at V and 9 bases at J, with 7 bases between the two ends. CDR3 nucleotides: TGCAGTGGAGTTCCTGAGCAGTTCTTC. This translates into CSGVPEQFF.

This clone was observed a few times. The CDR3 nucleotides read TGTGCCGGGTGCGAGCAGGGAGGTTGGTCACCCCTCCACTTT. The encoded protein is CAGCEQGGWSPLHF. This chain joins TRBV7-3 and TRBJ1-6; tentative D call: TRBD1 (5 bases). CDR1 is SGHTA and CDR2 is FQGTGA in the germline V gene. V was pared by 11 bases and J by 10 bases, with 21 bases between. The CDR3 loop spans 14 amino acids. Looking up the rest from reference TRBV7-3 and TRBJ1-6 gives the full variable domain: GAGVSQTPSNKVTEKGKYVELRCDPISGHTALYWYRQSLGQGPEFLIYFQGTGAADDSGLPNDRFFAVRPEGSVSTLKIQRTERGDSAVYLCAGCEQGGWSPLHFGNGTRLTVT.

This clone rates as medium-sized (0.01 to 0.1%). The chain joins TRBV30 to TRBJ1-4; D is unclear. The CDR3 contains 13 residues. V lost 0 bases to trimming and J lost 3 bases, with 5 bases between them. Germline V gives CDR1 GTSNPN, CDR2 SVGIG (reference sequence). Here the CDR3 DNA reads TGTGCCTGGAGTGTCCAGGCTAATGAAAAACTGTTTTTT. As protein: CAWSVQANEKLFF.